This T cell receptor beta chain is drawn from a study of blood T cell repertoires in COVID-19. At the level of the study: There were acute and convalescent COVID-19 samples, and they came from the United States, Italy and Spain.

The CDR3 runs to 17 residues. V gave up 5 bases and J gave up 1 base, with 18 bases separating them. Germline V gene lookup returns CDR1 LNHDA and CDR2 SQIVND (reference sequence). Repertoires were generated with immunoSEQ multiplex PCR, while TCRdb's copy carries only in-frame clones and drops some. The repertoire holds about 400,000 clones, with about 87% as singletons. Allocation to cohorts depended on clinical history reported by the participants. Each recovered donor of Cohort 3 presented with two negative PCRs, clearance, or symptom resolution. This rearrangement joins TRBV19 to TRBJ1-5; maybe TRBD1 (5 bases). Input material: PBMCs or T cells enriched from blood (not recorded which). The source of this sequence is a woman aged 45-59 years who had recovered from COVID-19. Here the CDR3 reads CASSVPRWGGSNQPQHF. The DNA for the CDR3 is TGTGCCAGTAGTGTCCCACGATGGGGGGGGAGCAATCAGCCCCAGCATTTT.